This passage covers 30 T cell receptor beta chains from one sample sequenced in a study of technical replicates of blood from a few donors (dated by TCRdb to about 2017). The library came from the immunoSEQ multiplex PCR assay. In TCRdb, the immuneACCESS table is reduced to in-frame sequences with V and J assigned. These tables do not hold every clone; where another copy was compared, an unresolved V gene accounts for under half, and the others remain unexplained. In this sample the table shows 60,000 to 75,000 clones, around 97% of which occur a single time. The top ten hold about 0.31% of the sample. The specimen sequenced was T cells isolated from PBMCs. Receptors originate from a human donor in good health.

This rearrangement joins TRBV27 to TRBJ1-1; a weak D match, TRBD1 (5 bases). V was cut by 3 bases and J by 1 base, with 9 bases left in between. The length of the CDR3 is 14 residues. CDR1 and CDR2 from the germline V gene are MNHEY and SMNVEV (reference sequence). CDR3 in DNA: TGTGCCAGCAGTTTGATCGGGGGGAACACTGAAGCTTTCTTT. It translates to CASSLIGGNTEAFF.

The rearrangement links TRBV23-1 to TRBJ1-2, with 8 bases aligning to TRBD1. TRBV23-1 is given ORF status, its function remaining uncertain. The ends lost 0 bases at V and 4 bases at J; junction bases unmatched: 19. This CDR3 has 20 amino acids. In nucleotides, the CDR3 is TGCGCCAGCAGTCAATCGAAATCCGGGACAGGACTTTGCGAAGGCTATGGCTACACCTTC. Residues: CASSQSKSGTGLCEGYGYTF.

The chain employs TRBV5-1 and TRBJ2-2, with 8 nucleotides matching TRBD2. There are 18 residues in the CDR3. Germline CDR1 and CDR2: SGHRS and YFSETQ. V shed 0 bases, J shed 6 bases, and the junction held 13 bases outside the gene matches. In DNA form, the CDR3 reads TGCGCCAGCAGCTTGGTACTCGGGAAGCGGGAGCTCGCCGGGGAGCTGTTTTTT. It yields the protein CASSLVLGKRELAGELFF.

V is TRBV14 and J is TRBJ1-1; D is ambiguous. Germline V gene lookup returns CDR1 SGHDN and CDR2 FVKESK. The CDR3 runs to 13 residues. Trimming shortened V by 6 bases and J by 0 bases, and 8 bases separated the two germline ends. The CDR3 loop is CASRQAMNTEAFF. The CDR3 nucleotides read TGTGCCAGCAGGCAGGCTATGAACACTGAAGCTTTCTTT.

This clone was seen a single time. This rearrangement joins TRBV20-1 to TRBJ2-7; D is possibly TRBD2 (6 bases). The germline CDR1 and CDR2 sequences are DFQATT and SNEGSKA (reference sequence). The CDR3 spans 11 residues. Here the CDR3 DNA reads TGCAGCGCGGGGCTTAACTACGAGCAGTACTTC. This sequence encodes CSAGLNYEQYF.

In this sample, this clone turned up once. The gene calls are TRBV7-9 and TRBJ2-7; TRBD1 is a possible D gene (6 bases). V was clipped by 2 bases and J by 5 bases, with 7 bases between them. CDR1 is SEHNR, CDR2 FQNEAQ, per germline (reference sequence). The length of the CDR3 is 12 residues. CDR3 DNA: TGTGCCAGCAGCTTAAGGGGGAACGAGCAGTACTTC. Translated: CASSLRGNEQYF.

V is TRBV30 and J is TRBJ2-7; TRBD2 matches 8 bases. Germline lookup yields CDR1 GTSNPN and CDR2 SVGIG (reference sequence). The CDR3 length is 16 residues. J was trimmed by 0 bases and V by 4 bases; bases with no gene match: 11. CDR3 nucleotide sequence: TGTGCCTGGATCGACGTCCTGGGGACTAGCTCCTACGAGCAGTACTTC. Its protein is CAWIDVLGTSSYEQYF.

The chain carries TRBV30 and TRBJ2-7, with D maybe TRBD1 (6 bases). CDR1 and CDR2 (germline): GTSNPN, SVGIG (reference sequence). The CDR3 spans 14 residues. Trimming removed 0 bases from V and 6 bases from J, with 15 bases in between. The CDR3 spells CAWSVREGGSEQYF. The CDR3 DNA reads TGTGCCTGGAGTGTACGAGAAGGGGGAAGCGAGCAGTACTTC.

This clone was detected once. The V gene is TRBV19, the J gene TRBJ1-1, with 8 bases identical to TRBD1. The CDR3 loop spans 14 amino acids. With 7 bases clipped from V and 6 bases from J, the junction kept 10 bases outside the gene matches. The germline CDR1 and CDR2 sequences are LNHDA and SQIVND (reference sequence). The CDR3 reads CASKKSSGGPEAFF. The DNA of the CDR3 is TGTGCCAGTAAAAAGTCATCAGGGGGCCCTGAAGCTTTCTTT.

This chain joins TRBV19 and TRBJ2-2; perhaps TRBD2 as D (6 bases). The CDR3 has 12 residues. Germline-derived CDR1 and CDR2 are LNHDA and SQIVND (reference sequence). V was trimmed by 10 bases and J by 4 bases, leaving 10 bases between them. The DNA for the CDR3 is TGTGCCATGGAGGGAGTCACCGGGGAGCTGTTTTTT. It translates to CAMEGVTGELFF.

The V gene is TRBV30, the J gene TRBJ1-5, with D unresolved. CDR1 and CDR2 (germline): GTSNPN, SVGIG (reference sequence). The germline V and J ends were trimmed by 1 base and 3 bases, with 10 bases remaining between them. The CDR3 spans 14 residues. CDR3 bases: TGTGCCTGGAGTGACTGGGAGTCCAATCAGCCCCAGCATTTT. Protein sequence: CAWSDWESNQPQHF. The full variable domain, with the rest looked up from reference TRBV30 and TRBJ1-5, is SQTIHQWPATLVQPVGSPLSLECTVEGTSNPNLYWYRQAAGRGLQLLFYSVGIGQISSEVPQNLSASRPQDRQFILSSKKLLLSDSGFYLCAWSDWESNQPQHFGDGTRLSIL.

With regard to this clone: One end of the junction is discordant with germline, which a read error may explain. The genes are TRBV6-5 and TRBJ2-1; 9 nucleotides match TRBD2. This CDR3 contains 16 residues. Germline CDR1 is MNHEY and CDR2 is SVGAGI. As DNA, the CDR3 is TGTGCCAGCAGCTACTCTAGCGGGGAAACCTACAATGAGCAGTTCTTC. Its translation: CASSYSSGETYNEQFF.

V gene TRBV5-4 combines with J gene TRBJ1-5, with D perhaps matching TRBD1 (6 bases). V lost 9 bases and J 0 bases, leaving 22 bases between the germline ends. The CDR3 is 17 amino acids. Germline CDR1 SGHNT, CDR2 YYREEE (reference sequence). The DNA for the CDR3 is TGTGCCACCAGTTCCCGGGGACAAAGGTATAGCAATCAGCCCCAGCATTTT. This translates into CATSSRGQRYSNQPQHF. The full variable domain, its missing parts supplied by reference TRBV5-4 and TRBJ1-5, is ETGVTQSPTHLIKTRGQQVTLRCSSQSGHNTVSWYQQALGQGPQFIFQYYREEENGRGNFPPRFSGLQFPNYSSELNVNALELDDSALYLCATSSRGQRYSNQPQHFGDGTRLSIL.

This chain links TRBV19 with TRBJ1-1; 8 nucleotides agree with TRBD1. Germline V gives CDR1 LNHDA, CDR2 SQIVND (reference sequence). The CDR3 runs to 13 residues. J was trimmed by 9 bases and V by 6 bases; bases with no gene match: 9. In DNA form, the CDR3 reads TGTGCCAGTAGCCTGACAGGGGTGGTGCAAGCTTTCTTT. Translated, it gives CASSLTGVVQAFF. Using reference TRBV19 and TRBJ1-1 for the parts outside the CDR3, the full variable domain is DGGITQSPKYLFRKEGQNVTLSCEQNLNHDAMYWYRQDPGQGLRLIYYSQIVNDFQKGDIAEGYSVSREKKESFPLTVTSAQKNPTAFYLCASSLTGVVQAFFGQGTRLTVV.

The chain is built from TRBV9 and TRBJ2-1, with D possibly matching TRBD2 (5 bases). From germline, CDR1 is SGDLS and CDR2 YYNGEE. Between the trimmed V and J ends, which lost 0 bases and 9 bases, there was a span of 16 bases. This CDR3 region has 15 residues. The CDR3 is CASSVAGWTDGEQFF. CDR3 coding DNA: TGTGCCAGCAGCGTAGCGGGGTGGACCGACGGTGAGCAGTTCTTC.

The CDR3 nucleotides read TGTGCCATCCAACAGACCTATGGCTACACCTTC. Protein: CAIQQTYGYTF. The chain uses TRBV10-3 and TRBJ1-2; D gene unclear. The CDR3 length is 11 residues. Trimming pared 8 bases from V and 4 bases from J, leaving 8 bases between. Germline V lookup: CDR1 ENHRY, CDR2 SYGVKD.

CDR3 loop: CASSPGGTGSYEQYF. The CDR3 bases are TGTGCCAGCAGCCCAGGGGGTACCGGCTCCTACGAGCAGTACTTC. The chain has TRBV5-6 and TRBJ2-7, with 7 bases matching TRBD1. Germline V lookup: CDR1 SGHDT, CDR2 YYEEEE. Germline trimming cut 4 bases from V and 0 bases from J; bases unmatched to any gene: 7. This CDR3 region has 15 residues.

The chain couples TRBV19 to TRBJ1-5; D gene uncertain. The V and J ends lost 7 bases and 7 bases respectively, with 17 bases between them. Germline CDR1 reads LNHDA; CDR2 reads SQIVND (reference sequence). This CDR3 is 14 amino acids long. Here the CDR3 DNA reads TGTGCCAGTACCACTTATGAGTCAGGACAGCCCCAGCATTTT. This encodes CASTTYESGQPQHF.

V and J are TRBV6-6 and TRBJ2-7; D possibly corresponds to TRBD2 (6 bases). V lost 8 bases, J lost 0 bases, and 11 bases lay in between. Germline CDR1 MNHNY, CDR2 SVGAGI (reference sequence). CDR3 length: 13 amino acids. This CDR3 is CASRDSSSYEQYF. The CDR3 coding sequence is TGTGCCAGCCGGGACTCGAGCTCCTACGAGCAGTACTTC.

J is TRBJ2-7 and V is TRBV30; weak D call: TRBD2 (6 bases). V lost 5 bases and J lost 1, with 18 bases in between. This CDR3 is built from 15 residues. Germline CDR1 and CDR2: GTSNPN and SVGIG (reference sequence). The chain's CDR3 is CAWQRGRRLSYEQYF. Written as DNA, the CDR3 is TGTGCCTGGCAACGGGGGAGACGACTTTCCTACGAGCAGTACTTC.

The CDR3 spells CASSSPSPRNGNTIYF. The CDR3 DNA follows: TGTGCCAGCAGTTCTCCTTCTCCGAGGAACGGAAACACCATATATTTT. V and J are TRBV28 and TRBJ1-3, with D hard to call. Per the germline V gene, CDR1 is MDHEN and CDR2 is SYDVKM. This CDR3 is built from 16 residues. Trimming shortened V by 4 bases and J by 4 bases, and 17 bases separated the two germline ends.

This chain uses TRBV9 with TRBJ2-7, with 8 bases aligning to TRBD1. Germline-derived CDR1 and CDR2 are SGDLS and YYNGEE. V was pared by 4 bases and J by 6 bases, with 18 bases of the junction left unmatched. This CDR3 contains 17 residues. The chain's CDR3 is CASSPQSGQGALLEQYF. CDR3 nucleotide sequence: TGTGCCAGCAGCCCCCAAAGCGGGCAGGGGGCGCTCCTCGAGCAGTACTTC.

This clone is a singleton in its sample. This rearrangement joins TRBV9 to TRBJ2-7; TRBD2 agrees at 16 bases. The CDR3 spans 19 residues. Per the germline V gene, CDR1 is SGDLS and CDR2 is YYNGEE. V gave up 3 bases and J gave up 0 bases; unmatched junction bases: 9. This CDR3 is CASSASGTSGRDSSYEQYF. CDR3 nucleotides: TGTGCCAGCAGCGCTTCCGGGACTAGCGGGAGGGATAGCTCCTACGAGCAGTACTTC.

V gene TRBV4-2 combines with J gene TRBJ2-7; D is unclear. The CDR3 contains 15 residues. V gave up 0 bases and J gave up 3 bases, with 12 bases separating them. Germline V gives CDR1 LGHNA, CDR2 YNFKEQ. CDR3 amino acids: CASSQDSPSYYEQYF. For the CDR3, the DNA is TGTGCCAGCAGCCAAGATAGCCCATCCTACTACGAGCAGTACTTC.

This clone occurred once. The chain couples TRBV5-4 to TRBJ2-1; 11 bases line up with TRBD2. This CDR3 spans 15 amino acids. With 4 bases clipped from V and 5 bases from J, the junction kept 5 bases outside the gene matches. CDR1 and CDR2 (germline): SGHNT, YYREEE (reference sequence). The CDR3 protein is CASSTASGGNNEQFF. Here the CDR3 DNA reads TGTGCCAGCAGCACCGCTAGCGGGGGGAACAATGAGCAGTTCTTC.

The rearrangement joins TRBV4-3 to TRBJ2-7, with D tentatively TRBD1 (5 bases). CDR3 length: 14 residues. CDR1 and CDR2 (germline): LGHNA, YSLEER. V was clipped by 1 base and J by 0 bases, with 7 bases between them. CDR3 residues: CASSQGDSSYEQYF. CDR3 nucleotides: TGCGCCAGCAGCCAAGGAGACAGCTCCTACGAGCAGTACTTC.

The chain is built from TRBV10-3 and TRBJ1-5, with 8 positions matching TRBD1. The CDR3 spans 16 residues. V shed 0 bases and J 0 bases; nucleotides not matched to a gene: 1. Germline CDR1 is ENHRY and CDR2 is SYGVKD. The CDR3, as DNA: TGTGCCATCAGTGAGTCGGACAGGGCTAGCAATCAGCCCCAGCATTTT. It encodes CAISESDRASNQPQHF.

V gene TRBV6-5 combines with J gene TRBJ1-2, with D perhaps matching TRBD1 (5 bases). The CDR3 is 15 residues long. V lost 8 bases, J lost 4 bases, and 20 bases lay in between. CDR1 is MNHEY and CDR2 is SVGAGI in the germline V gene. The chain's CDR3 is CASSQGNPRSYGYTF. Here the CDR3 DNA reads TGTGCCAGCTCCCAGGGAAACCCCCGAAGCTATGGCTACACCTTC.

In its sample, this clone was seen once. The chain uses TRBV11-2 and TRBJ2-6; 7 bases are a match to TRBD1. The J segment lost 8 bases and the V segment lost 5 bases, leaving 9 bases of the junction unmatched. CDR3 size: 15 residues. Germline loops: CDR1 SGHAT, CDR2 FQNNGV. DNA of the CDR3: TGTGCCAGCAGCCAGGGACAGTTGGGGCCCAACGTCCTGACTTTC. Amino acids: CASSQGQLGPNVLTF.

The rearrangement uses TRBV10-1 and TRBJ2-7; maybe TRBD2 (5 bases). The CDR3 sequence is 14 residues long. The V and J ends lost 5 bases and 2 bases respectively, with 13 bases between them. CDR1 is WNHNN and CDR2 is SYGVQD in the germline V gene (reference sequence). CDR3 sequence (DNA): TGCGCCAGCAGTACCGGGGTTCCCCCCTACGAGCAGTACTTC. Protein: CASSTGVPPYEQYF.